Each of the 19 T cell receptor beta chains below was sequenced from the same sample in a study of cytomegalovirus exposure and HLA in healthy donors. The PCR used 60 Vbeta and 13 Jbeta primers. Only in-frame clones appear in the TCRdb table, and some are missing; sequencing was by immunoSEQ multiplex PCR. Of some 200,000 clones in the sample, roughly 9.5% were seen once. Sample: PBMCs. The origin of the receptors is a woman in her 30s in good health and CMV-seropositive.

The J gene is TRBJ2-2, the V gene TRBV15; perhaps TRBD1 as D (5 bases). Trimming removed 9 bases from V and 5 bases from J, with 10 bases in between. Germline V gene data show CDR1 as LNHNV and CDR2 as YYDKDF (reference sequence). The CDR3 loop spans 12 amino acids. CDR3 loop: CATLGATGELFF. Written as DNA, the CDR3 is TGTGCCACTCTAGGGGCGACCGGGGAGCTGTTTTTT.

The rearrangement joins TRBV7-7 to TRBJ2-7; D ambiguous. V lost 1 base and J lost 0, with 4 bases in between. Germline assignment: CDR1 SSHAT and CDR2 FNYEAQ (reference sequence). The CDR3 is made up of 13 amino acids. The CDR3 protein is CASSLGVSYEQYF. The CDR3 bases are TGTGCCAGCAGCTTAGGAGTCTCCTACGAGCAGTACTTC. Supplemented by reference TRBV7-7 and TRBJ2-7, the full variable domain reads GAGVSQSPRYKVTKRGQDVTLRCDPISSHATLYWYQQALGQGPEFLTYFNYEAQPDKSGLPSDRFSAERPEGSISTLTIQRTEQRDSAMYRCASSLGVSYEQYFGPGTRLTVT.

The chain joins TRBV5-1 to TRBJ2-5; maybe TRBD2 (5 bases). The CDR3 is 12 amino acids. Germline CDR1 is SGHRS and CDR2 is YFSETQ. V was trimmed by 8 bases and J by 3 bases, leaving 11 bases between them. The CDR3, as DNA: TGCGCCAGTAGGACTCGGGAAGAGACCCAGTACTTC. This codes for CASRTREETQYF.

V usage is TRBV5-1 and J usage is TRBJ1-3; D is uncertain. V lost 6 bases and J lost 5, with 12 bases in between. This CDR3 region has 13 residues. Germline V gene data show CDR1 as SGHRS and CDR2 as YFSETQ. CDR3 amino acids: CASKSRERNTIYF. The CDR3 nucleotides are TGCGCCAGCAAAAGTAGAGAAAGAAACACCATATATTTT.

There are a few counts of this clone. DNA for the CDR3: TGTGCCAGCAGCTTGGGAGGAGGGCAGGGGGCCGGTCAGCCCCAGCATTTT. Amino acid sequence: CASSLGGGQGAGQPQHF. The rearrangement links TRBV5-4 to TRBJ1-5; 8 nucleotides line up with TRBD1. V lost 0 bases, J lost 6 bases, and 11 bases stayed unmatched. CDR1 and CDR2 (germline): SGHNT, YYREEE (reference sequence). CDR3 length: 17 residues.

The chain recombines TRBV19 with TRBJ2-5; 7 positions agree with TRBD1. CDR3 length: 16 residues. Germline CDR1 LNHDA, CDR2 SQIVND (reference sequence). J lost 2 bases, V lost 3 bases, and 9 bases had no gene match. The CDR3 reads CASSIWVQGPQETQYF. In DNA form, the CDR3 reads TGTGCCAGTAGTATTTGGGTACAGGGGCCACAAGAGACCCAGTACTTC.

This clone was detected a few times. V usage is TRBV19 and J usage is TRBJ2-2, with D perhaps matching TRBD2 (5 bases). V lost 5 bases to trimming and J lost 5 bases, with 12 bases between them. Germline V gene lookup returns CDR1 LNHDA and CDR2 SQIVND (reference sequence). The CDR3 is 14 residues long. The CDR3 is CASSPGVGTGELFF. CDR3 in DNA: TGTGCCAGTAGTCCCGGGGTGGGGACCGGGGAGCTGTTTTTT.

This chain connects TRBV2 to TRBJ2-1; D may be TRBD2 (5 bases). Germline V lookup: CDR1 SNHLY, CDR2 FYNNEI. This CDR3 contains 15 residues. Trimming removed 1 base from V and 2 bases from J, with 9 bases in between. The DNA for the CDR3 is TGTGCCAGCAGTGAAGGGGAGAGGGCCTACAATGAGCAGTTCTTC. It specifies CASSEGERAYNEQFF. Full variable domain (rest looked up from reference TRBV2 and TRBJ2-1): EPEVTQTPSHQVTQMGQEVILRCVPISNHLYFYWYRQILGQKVEFLVSFYNNEISEKSEIFDDQFSVERPDGSNFTLKIRSTKLEDSAMYFCASSEGERAYNEQFFGPGTRLTVL.

The chain combines TRBV5-4 with TRBJ2-1; TRBD2 matches at 7 bases. This CDR3 region has 15 residues. The trim removed 2 bases at V and 0 bases at J, leaving 2 bases unmatched. The germline CDR1 and CDR2 sequences are SGHNT and YYREEE (reference sequence). This chain's CDR3 is CASSLAGSSYNEQFF. The CDR3 DNA sequence: TGTGCCAGCAGCTTAGCGGGGAGCTCCTACAATGAGCAGTTCTTC.

The CDR3 is CASKGTSGSLKDIQYF. CDR3 in DNA: TGTGCCTCAAAGGGAACTAGCGGGAGTTTAAAGGACATTCAGTACTTC. This sequence joins TRBV10-3 and TRBJ2-4; 11 bases are a match to TRBD2. V was clipped by 11 bases and J by 8 bases; unmatched bases: 17. CDR3 length equals 16 residues. Germline V gives CDR1 ENHRY, CDR2 SYGVKD.

J is TRBJ2-3 and V is TRBV7-2, with 10 bases matching TRBD2. Germline V gene sequence: CDR1 SGHTA, CDR2 FQGNSA. The CDR3 length is 15 residues. V dropped 4 bases and J dropped 6; count of bases not matched to a gene: 7. CDR3 nucleotides: TGTGCCAGCAGCTATACTAGCGGGAATTACGATACGCAGTATTTT. This sequence encodes CASSYTSGNYDTQYF.

The gene calls are TRBV6-5 and TRBJ2-2; TRBD1 matches 9 bases. The CDR3 runs to 15 residues. With 8 bases clipped from V and 5 bases from J, the junction kept 9 bases outside the gene matches. Germline CDR1 reads MNHEY; CDR2 reads SVGAGI. CDR3 loop: CASCTGGAETGELFF. The DNA of the CDR3 is TGTGCCAGCTGCACAGGGGGCGCAGAGACCGGGGAGCTGTTTTTT.

Only a few counts were recorded for this clone. The genes are TRBV19 and TRBJ1-1; D is unresolved. This CDR3 spans 13 amino acids. Germline V gives CDR1 LNHDA, CDR2 SQIVND (reference sequence). Trimming left V 6 bases short and J 2 bases short, with 10 bases between. The CDR3 DNA is TGTGCCAGTAGAAGGGAGCTTAACACTGAAGCTTTCTTT. It codes for CASRRELNTEAFF.

This clone was seen only a few times. The chain employs TRBV4-2 and TRBJ2-1, with a possible D match to TRBD1 (6 bases). The V and J ends lost 3 bases and 0 bases respectively, with 15 bases between them. Germline CDR1 and CDR2: LGHNA and YNFKEQ. CDR3 length: 17 residues. Here the CDR3 DNA reads TGTGCCAGCAGCCAGCCACCGGGACAAAGCTCCTACAATGAGCAGTTCTTC. It encodes CASSQPPGQSSYNEQFF.

This chain uses TRBV28 with TRBJ2-4; D is undetermined. V lost 2 bases to trimming and J lost 0 bases, with 11 bases between them. Germline values: CDR1 MDHEN, CDR2 SYDVKM. The CDR3 is 16 amino acids. The CDR3 nucleotides read TGTGCCAGCAGTTTACAACAGCTTATAGCCAAAAACATTCAGTACTTC. This translates into CASSLQQLIAKNIQYF.

J is TRBJ1-4 and V is TRBV5-5, with 12 bases that match TRBD1. The CDR3 extends over 18 amino acids. With 0 bases clipped from V and 1 base from J, the junction kept 4 bases outside the gene matches. Germline CDR1 is SGHKS and CDR2 is YYEKEE (reference sequence). CDR3 sequence: CASSLGRDRGRTNEKLFF. The CDR3 nucleotides read TGTGCCAGCAGCTTGGGCCGGGACAGGGGGCGAACTAATGAAAAACTGTTTTTT.

This clone showed up just a few times. The genes are TRBV12-5 and TRBJ2-7, with a tentative D call TRBD2 (6 bases). There are 17 residues in the CDR3. Germline V lookup: CDR1 LGHNT, CDR2 FRNRAP. Trimming removed 4 bases from V and 3 bases from J, with 22 bases in between. CDR3 residues: CASGSGAVGGFLYEQYF. The DNA for the CDR3 is TGTGCTAGTGGTTCCGGGGCCGTGGGGGGATTCCTCTACGAGCAGTACTTC.

The table lists this clone with a few counts. The CDR3 sequence is CASIWTSGNSLSYEQYF. CDR3 in DNA: TGTGCCAGCATTTGGACTAGCGGGAATTCGCTATCCTACGAGCAGTACTTC. The chain uses TRBV2 and TRBJ2-7; 12 bases line up with TRBD2. CDR3 size: 17 residues. V trimming: 7 bases; J trimming: 1 base; junction bases outside the gene matches: 11. Germline CDR1 is SNHLY and CDR2 is FYNNEI.

The chain combines TRBV30 with TRBJ1-1, with a tentative D call TRBD1 (5 bases). CDR1 and CDR2 (germline): GTSNPN, SVGIG (reference sequence). This CDR3 is built from 14 residues. V was cut by 2 bases and J by 1 base, with 11 bases left in between. CDR3 loop: CAWSPGQQNTEAFF. The DNA for the CDR3 is TGTGCCTGGAGTCCTGGACAACAGAACACTGAAGCTTTCTTT.